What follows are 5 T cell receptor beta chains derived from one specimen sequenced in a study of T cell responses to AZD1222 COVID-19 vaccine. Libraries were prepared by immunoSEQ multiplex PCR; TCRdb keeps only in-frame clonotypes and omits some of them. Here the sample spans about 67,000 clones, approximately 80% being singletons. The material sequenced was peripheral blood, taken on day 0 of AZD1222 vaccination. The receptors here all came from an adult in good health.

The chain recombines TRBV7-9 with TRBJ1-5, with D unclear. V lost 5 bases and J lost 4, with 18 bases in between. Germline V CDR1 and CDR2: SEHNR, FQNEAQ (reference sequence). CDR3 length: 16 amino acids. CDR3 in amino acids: CASSHPPGSVNQPQHF. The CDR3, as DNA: TGTGCCAGCAGCCACCCGCCGGGCTCGGTGAATCAGCCCCAGCATTTT.

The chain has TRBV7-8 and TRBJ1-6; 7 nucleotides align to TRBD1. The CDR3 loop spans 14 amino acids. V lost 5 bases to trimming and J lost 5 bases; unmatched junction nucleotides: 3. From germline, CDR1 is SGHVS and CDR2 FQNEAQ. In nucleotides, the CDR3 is TGTGCCAGCAGCCAACAGGGGAATAATTCACCCCTCCACTTT. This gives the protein CASSQQGNNSPLHF. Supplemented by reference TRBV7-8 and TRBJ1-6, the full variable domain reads GAGVSQSPRYKVAKRGQDVALRCDPISGHVSLFWYQQALGQGPEFLTYFQNEAQLDKSGLPSDRFFAERPEGSVSTLKIQRTQQEDSAVYLCASSQQGNNSPLHFGNGTRLTVT.

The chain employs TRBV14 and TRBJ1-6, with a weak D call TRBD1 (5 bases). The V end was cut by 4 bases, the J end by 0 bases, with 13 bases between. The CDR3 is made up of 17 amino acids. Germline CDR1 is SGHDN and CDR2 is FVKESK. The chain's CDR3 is CASSRGSGPSYNSPLHF. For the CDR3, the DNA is TGTGCCAGCAGCCGGGGGTCGGGACCCTCCTATAATTCACCCCTCCACTTT.

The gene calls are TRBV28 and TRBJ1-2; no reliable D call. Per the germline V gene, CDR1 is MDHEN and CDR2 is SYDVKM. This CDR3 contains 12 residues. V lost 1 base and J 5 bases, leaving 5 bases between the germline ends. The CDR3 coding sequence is TGTGCCAGCAGTTTATTGAGGTATGGCTACACCTTC. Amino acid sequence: CASSLLRYGYTF.

CDR3 in DNA: TGTGCCAGCAGTCCCGGGGGCAGGGCCCCCACAGATACGCAGTATTTT. This translates into CASSPGGRAPTDTQYF. The chain couples TRBV6-2 or TRBV6-3 to TRBJ2-3; tentatively, D is TRBD1 or TRBD2 (6 bases each). The CDR3 has 16 residues. In germline, CDR1 is MNHEY, CDR2 SVGEGT. V shed 5 bases and J shed 2 bases, with 17 bases lying between them.